The next 20 T cell receptor beta chains were all read from a single sample in a study of regulatory T cells in long-lasting Graves disease. The time point here: newly diagnosed GD, antithyroid drugs for less than 3 months. The authors made the TCR library using RNA they extracted from PBMCs. To make TCR beta libraries, researchers used iRepertoire HTBI primers and Arm-PCR of CDR3 regions. TCRdb ran MiXCR on the multiplex PCR reads and lists one entry per CDR3 protein. The sample contains approximately 540,000 distinct CDR3 sequences, around 12% of which appear only once. Another study also made use of these data, one on T cells in Graves' hyperthyroidism and ophthalmopathy.

This specimen was peripheral blood mononuclear cells (PBMCs), taken at new diagnosis, from a patient treated with antithyroid drugs. These receptors were obtained from a woman aged 25 to 39 with Graves disease.

This clonotype was counted ten times or more. The rearrangement uses TRBV7-3 and TRBJ2-5; D is perhaps TRBD2 (6 bases). The length of the CDR3 is 14 residues. V was clipped by 5 bases and J by 4 bases, with 14 bases between them. Germline values: CDR1 SGHTA, CDR2 FQGTGA. For the CDR3, the DNA is TGTGCCAGCAGCCAGACGGGAGTGCGAGAGACCCAGTACTTC. This sequence encodes CASSQTGVRETQYF.

This clonotype was counted many times. The CDR3 loop is CSARVEGSPYEQYF. The DNA for the CDR3 is TGCAGTGCTAGAGTCGAGGGCAGTCCCTACGAGCAGTACTTC. This sequence joins TRBV20-1 and TRBJ2-7; tentatively, D is TRBD2 (5 bases). V was cut by 1 base and J by 2 bases, with 12 bases left in between. Germline CDR1 and CDR2: DFQATT and SNEGSKA (reference sequence). The CDR3 is 14 amino acids.

As for this clonotype: A read error is likely here: a far larger clone is one base away. Here the CDR3 reads CASSVISYEQFF. The CDR3 DNA reads as TGTGCCAGCAGTGTTATCAGCTACGAGCAGTTCTTC. This chain joins TRBV2 and TRBJ2-1; D is undetermined. Germline values: CDR1 SNHLY, CDR2 FYNNEI. Trimming left V 4 bases short and J 10 bases short, with 11 bases between. The CDR3 is made up of 12 amino acids.

The CDR3 region is CASSLVSTSGAYEQYF. The CDR3 region has the DNA TGTGCCAGCAGCTTAGTGTCGACTAGCGGAGCCTACGAGCAGTACTTC. The chain recombines TRBV7-2 with TRBJ2-7, with TRBD2 identical over 9 bases. This CDR3 is 16 amino acids long. The V gene's germline CDR1 is SGHTA and CDR2 FQGNSA. The V segment lost 1 base and the J segment 2 bases; nucleotides outside the gene matches: 6.

The rearrangement joins TRBV29-1 to TRBJ1-2; D may be TRBD1 (6 bases). There are 10 residues in the CDR3. CDR1 SQVTM and CDR2 ANQGSEA come from the germline V gene. V shed 2 bases and J shed 8 bases, with 6 bases lying between them. CDR3 sequence: CSVETGGYTF. CDR3 nucleotide sequence: TGCAGCGTTGAAACAGGGGGCTACACCTTC.

In its sample, this clonotype was seen a few times. The chain is built from TRBV20-1 and TRBJ1-2; D might be TRBD1 (6 bases). The CDR3 extends over 12 amino acids. V was shortened by 6 bases and J by 7 bases, with 15 bases between the two germline ends. Germline lookup yields CDR1 DFQATT and CDR2 SNEGSKA (reference sequence). As DNA, the CDR3 is TGCAGTGCCCTAGGTCACAGGGCTGGCTACACCTTC. Translation gives CSALGHRAGYTF.

This clonotype was counted a single time. This chain uses TRBV20-1 with TRBJ2-2; 7 bases are a match to TRBD1. V lost 5 bases to trimming and J lost 6 bases; unmatched junction nucleotides: 3. Per germline, CDR1 DFQATT and CDR2 SNEGSKA (reference sequence). The CDR3 is made up of 12 amino acids. This CDR3 reads CSAADRAGELFF. CDR3 DNA sequence: TGCAGTGCTGCAGACAGGGCCGGGGAGCTGTTTTTT.

This clonotype has a count of ten or more. The rearrangement joins TRBV5-6 to TRBJ2-5, with 7 bases aligning to TRBD2. The J segment lost 0 bases and the V segment lost 7 bases, leaving 9 bases of the junction unmatched. Germline V gene lookup returns CDR1 SGHDT and CDR2 YYEEEE. The CDR3 spans 15 residues. The DNA of the CDR3 is TGTGCCAGCCTTGTGGGAGGGTATGACCAAGAGACCCAGTACTTC. Encoded protein: CASLVGGYDQETQYF. Full variable domain (rest looked up from reference TRBV5-6 and TRBJ2-5): DAGVTQSPTHLIKTRGQQVTLRCSPKSGHDTVSWYQQALGQGPQFIFQYYEEEERQRGNFPDRFSGHQFPNYSSELNVNALLLGDSALYLCASLVGGYDQETQYFGPGTRLLVL.

The genes are TRBV7-2 and TRBJ1-5, with D maybe TRBD1 (5 bases). The CDR3 loop spans 18 amino acids. V lost 0 bases to trimming and J lost 0 bases, with 15 bases between them. Germline V gene lookup returns CDR1 SGHTA and CDR2 FQGNSA. This CDR3 reads CASSLAVTDYDSNQPQHF. DNA of the CDR3: TGTGCCAGCAGCTTAGCGGTGACAGACTACGATAGCAATCAGCCCCAGCATTTT. The variable domain in full, completed from reference TRBV7-2 and TRBJ1-5, reads GAGVSQSPSNKVTEKGKDVELRCDPISGHTALYWYRQSLGQGLEFLIYFQGNSAPDKSGLPSDRFSAERTGGSVSTLTIQRTQQEDSAVYLCASSLAVTDYDSNQPQHFGDGTRLSIL.

Many counts were recorded for this clonotype. The chain links TRBV2 to TRBJ2-7; 10 bases fit TRBD1. This CDR3 is built from 14 residues. Germline CDR1 reads SNHLY; CDR2 reads FYNNEI. Germline trimming cut 3 bases from V and 7 bases from J; bases unmatched to any gene: 6. DNA for the CDR3: TGTGCCAGCAGTGATAGGACAGGGGGAGAAGAGCAGTACTTC. Its translation: CASSDRTGGEEQYF.

This clonotype was counted ten times or more. J is TRBJ2-2 and V is TRBV7-9; 11 positions agree with TRBD2. Losses at the gene ends were 1 base for V and 1 base for J; bases not matched to a gene: 5. CDR1 SEHNR and CDR2 FQNEAQ come from the germline V gene (reference sequence). CDR3 size: 18 residues. The CDR3 region is CASSLERLAGQNTGELFF. As DNA, the CDR3 is TGTGCCAGCAGCTTAGAAAGACTAGCGGGACAGAACACCGGGGAGCTGTTTTTT. Looking up the rest from reference TRBV7-9 and TRBJ2-2 gives the full variable domain: DTGVSQNPRHKITKRGQNVTFRCDPISEHNRLYWYRQTLGQGPEFLTYFQNEAQLEKSRLLSDRFSAERPKGSFSTLEIQRTEQGDSAMYLCASSLERLAGQNTGELFFGEGSRLTVL.

This clonotype was observed many times. V is TRBV15 and J is TRBJ2-5; D unresolved. The germline gives CDR1 LNHNV, CDR2 YYDKDF (reference sequence). CDR3 size: 14 residues. V gave up 3 bases and J gave up 2 bases, with 10 bases separating them. Here the CDR3 reads CATSRKSWQETQYF. CDR3 bases: TGTGCCACCAGCAGGAAGTCTTGGCAAGAGACCCAGTACTTC.

Ten or more counts support this clonotype. CDR3 nucleotide sequence: TGTGCCAGCAGTGATACAGCCTCACGGCAGTACTTC. Protein sequence: CASSDTASRQYF. The V and J genes are TRBV2 and TRBJ2-7; the D is unclear. The germline V gene encodes CDR1 SNHLY and CDR2 FYNNEI. This CDR3 is 12 amino acids long. V was clipped by 3 bases and J by 9 bases, with 12 bases between them.

Of note for this clonotype: This is likely an artifact of a read error, given a far larger clone one base away. The rearrangement links TRBV11-2 to TRBJ2-1, with D tentatively TRBD1 (5 bases). CDR3 size: 13 residues. V was trimmed by 1 base and J by 10 bases, leaving 11 bases between them. Germline CDR1 is SGHAT and CDR2 is FQNNGV. The CDR3 spells CASSLGQPYEQFF. The CDR3 DNA follows: TGTGCCAGCAGCTTAGGACAGCCTTACGAGCAGTTCTTC. Supplemented by reference TRBV11-2 and TRBJ2-1, the full variable domain reads EAGVAQSPRYKIIEKRQSVAFWCNPISGHATLYWYQQILGQGPKLLIQFQNNGVVDDSQLPKDRFSAERLKGVDSTLKIQPAKLEDSAVYLCASSLGQPYEQFFGPGTRLTVL.

This clonotype was seen ten or more times. This chain joins TRBV28 and TRBJ2-1, with 12 bases lining up with TRBD1. The CDR3 is 15 amino acids. Germline CDR1 MDHEN, CDR2 SYDVKM. V shed 2 bases, J shed 8 bases, and the junction held 4 bases outside the gene matches. In DNA form, the CDR3 reads TGTGCCAGCAGTTTAGTGGGACAGGGGGCTGATGAGCAGTTCTTC. The encoded protein is CASSLVGQGADEQFF.

This clonotype was seen at least ten times. The V and J genes are TRBV6-2 or TRBV6-3 and TRBJ2-3; tentative D call: TRBD2 (5 bases). V lost 5 bases and J 7 bases, leaving 19 bases between the germline ends. In germline, CDR1 is MNHEY, CDR2 SVGEGT. The CDR3 totals 15 residues. The CDR3 reads CASSEARSSAYTQYF. The CDR3 bases are TGTGCCAGCAGTGAAGCCCGGAGTAGCGCATATACGCAGTATTTT.

A remark on this clonotype: The conserved closing phenylalanine or tryptophan is absent in this CDR3, likely reflecting a read error. The rearrangement uses TRBV20-1 and TRBJ1-2; D might be TRBD1 (5 bases). Trimming shortened V by 0 bases and J by 4 bases, and 15 bases separated the two germline ends. Germline CDR1 DFQATT, CDR2 SNEGSKA (reference sequence). The CDR3 extends over 15 amino acids. CDR3 nucleotides: TGCAGTGCTAGAGATTTAAGGGGCGGAAGCTATGGCTACACCCTC. Its translation: CSARDLRGGSYGYTL.

This clonotype was seen ten or more times. The rearrangement uses TRBV2 and TRBJ2-1; no reliable D call. There are 10 residues in the CDR3. Germline CDR1 reads SNHLY; CDR2 reads FYNNEI. Trimming pared 2 bases from V and 10 bases from J, leaving 3 bases between. CDR3 sequence: CASSEKEQFF. CDR3 coding DNA: TGTGCCAGCAGTGAAAAAGAGCAGTTCTTC.

This clonotype came up many times. The chain links TRBV3-1 to TRBJ1-2, with D hard to call. This CDR3 has 13 residues. Trimming shortened V by 4 bases and J by 8 bases, and 14 bases separated the two germline ends. CDR1 and CDR2 from the germline V gene are LGHDT and YNNKEL (reference sequence). CDR3 loop: CASSPHATLGYTF. The CDR3 DNA reads as TGTGCCAGCAGCCCGCATGCGACATTGGGCTACACCTTC.

This clonotype was picked up many times. The chain couples TRBV7-8 to TRBJ2-1; TRBD1 matches 8 bases. Germline values: CDR1 SGHVS, CDR2 FQNEAQ. V shed 5 bases and J 7 bases; nucleotides not matched to a gene: 4. This CDR3 region has 13 residues. In DNA, the CDR3 is TGTGCCAGCAGCCAGGGACAGGAGAATGAGCAGTTCTTC. The encoded protein is CASSQGQENEQFF.